One sample yielded the 29 T cell receptor beta chains listed below, sequenced in a study of blood T cell repertoires in COVID-19 (dated by TCRdb to about 2020). The library was prepared using the immunoSEQ multiplex PCR assay. TCRdb carries this immuneACCESS record with in-frame sequences only. Its versions omit some clonotypes, under half of them owing to an unresolved V gene in the studies checked, with the rest unexplained. The table for this sample lists 180,000 or so clones; more than 75% of them were counted only once. The ten largest clones take up around 3.5% of the sample. Sequenced input: peripheral blood. Source of these receptors: an older man with acute or convalescent COVID-19.

The chain recombines TRBV23-1 with TRBJ1-1; 7 positions match TRBD1. TRBV23-1 carries the ORF label, with uncertain function. V shed 5 bases and J 0 bases; nucleotides not matched to a gene: 6. CDR3 length equals 15 residues. The CDR3 DNA sequence: TGCGCCAGCAGTGCGGACAGGAATATGAACACTGAAGCTTTCTTT. Translating gives CASSADRNMNTEAFF.

The rearrangement uses TRBV27 and TRBJ1-1; 7 nucleotides line up with TRBD1. The CDR3 contains 16 residues. Germline values: CDR1 MNHEY, CDR2 SMNVEV (reference sequence). With V trimmed by 5 bases and J by 1 base, 10 bases remained unmatched. CDR3 in DNA: TGTGCCAGCAGTCGCTTTTCGACAGGGCGGAACACTGAAGCTTTCTTT. Amino acids: CASSRFSTGRNTEAFF.

This clone was counted a single time. The sample has other DNA sequences that encode this CDR3 too. The chain couples TRBV12-3 or TRBV12-4 to TRBJ1-6; the D is unclear. This CDR3 region has 13 residues. V was pared by 3 bases and J by 7 bases, with 7 bases between. The CDR3 protein is CASSLEQNSPLHF. Here the CDR3 DNA reads TGTGCCAGCAGTTTGGAGCAGAATTCACCCCTCCACTTT.

The chain employs TRBV2 and TRBJ2-3; 8 bases map to TRBD2. The CDR3 is made up of 14 amino acids. The junction had 4 bases not matched to a gene; V was cut back by 6 bases and J by 2 bases. CDR1 and CDR2 (germline): SNHLY, FYNNEI. CDR3 loop: CASRAGAITDTQYF. The CDR3 DNA reads as TGTGCCAGCAGAGCGGGAGCAATCACAGATACGCAGTATTTT.

The V and J genes are TRBV18 and TRBJ1-3; D gene uncertain. The length of the CDR3 is 16 residues. V lost 2 bases and J 0 bases, leaving 11 bases between the germline ends. Germline lookup yields CDR1 KGHSH and CDR2 LQKENI. CDR3 coding DNA: TGTGCCAGCTCACCAACCAGTCGAAACTCTGGAAACACCATATATTTT. Amino acids: CASSPTSRNSGNTIYF.

The J gene is TRBJ2-7, the V gene TRBV28; 10 bases align to TRBD1. Germline V gene lookup returns CDR1 MDHEN and CDR2 SYDVKM. The CDR3 spans 15 residues. V gave up 7 bases and J gave up 6 bases; unmatched junction bases: 12. The chain's CDR3 is CASKGYRGQGGEQYF. CDR3 nucleotides: TGTGCCAGCAAGGGGTATAGAGGACAGGGGGGCGAGCAGTACTTC. The variable domain in full, with the rest retrieved from reference TRBV28 and TRBJ2-7, is DVKVTQSSRYLVKRTGEKVFLECVQDMDHENMFWYRQDPGLGLRLIYFSYDVKMKEKGDIPEGYSVSREKKERFSLILESASTNQTSMYLCASKGYRGQGGEQYFGPGTRLTVT.

The V gene is TRBV28, the J gene TRBJ2-5; a weak D match, TRBD2 (5 bases). Trimming cost V 5 bases and J 4 bases, with 17 bases left between them. The germline V gene has CDR1 MDHEN and CDR2 SYDVKM. CDR3 length equals 15 residues. CDR3 sequence (DNA): TGTGCCAGCAGTGATGCGGGCTCCGGGCGAGAGACCCAGTACTTC. It codes for CASSDAGSGRETQYF.

The gene calls are TRBV7-9 and TRBJ2-1; no reliable D call. Germline CDR1 SEHNR, CDR2 FQNEAQ (reference sequence). This CDR3 contains 13 residues. Trimming cost V 5 bases and J 4 bases, with 9 bases left between them. CDR3 in amino acids: CASSANMYNEQFF. The CDR3 coding sequence is TGTGCCAGCAGCGCAAACATGTACAATGAGCAGTTCTTC.

This chain connects TRBV28 to TRBJ2-7; the match to TRBD1 covers 8 bases. V gave up 4 bases and J gave up 0 bases; unmatched junction bases: 8. This CDR3 has 16 amino acids. CDR1 is MDHEN, CDR2 SYDVKM, per germline. The CDR3 DNA sequence: TGTGCCAGCAGTTCGCCCGACAGGGGCTACTCCTACGAGCAGTACTTC. Protein: CASSSPDRGYSYEQYF.

The chain recombines TRBV15 with TRBJ2-1; TRBD2 might be the D (6 bases). V was pared by 9 bases and J by 10 bases, with 22 bases between. There are 14 residues in the CDR3. The V gene's germline CDR1 is LNHNV and CDR2 YYDKDF (reference sequence). CDR3 in DNA: TGTGCCACTGGCGGGGTTTTGGGGGGTGAGGAGCAGTTCTTC. It translates to CATGGVLGGEEQFF. The variable domain in full, with the rest retrieved from reference TRBV15 and TRBJ2-1, is DAMVIQNPRYQVTQFGKPVTLSCSQTLNHNVMYWYQQKSSQAPKLLFHYYDKDFNNEADTPDNFQSRRPNTSFCFLDIRSPGLGDTAMYLCATGGVLGGEEQFFGPGTRLTVL.

This clone was counted between two and nine times. The chain combines TRBV5-6 with TRBJ1-2, with 7 bases identical to TRBD1. V gave up 2 bases and J gave up 5 bases; unmatched junction bases: 6. This CDR3 has 14 residues. From germline, CDR1 is SGHDT and CDR2 YYEEEE. CDR3 nucleotide sequence: TGTGCCAGCAGCTTTGACAGGGCGCCGTATGGCTACACCTTC. It specifies CASSFDRAPYGYTF.

The J gene is TRBJ1-1, the V gene TRBV4-2; D remains unclear. V shed 2 bases and J shed 3 bases, with 10 bases lying between them. The CDR3 extends over 14 amino acids. Germline V gene lookup returns CDR1 LGHNA and CDR2 YNFKEQ. As DNA, the CDR3 is TGTGCCAGCAGCCAATTAGCCTCTTACACTGAAGCTTTCTTT. It codes for CASSQLASYTEAFF.

This clone has just one count. The V gene is TRBV14, the J gene TRBJ2-1; 7 bases align to TRBD1. Germline loops: CDR1 SGHDN, CDR2 FVKESK. The V gene end was trimmed by 1 base and the J gene end by 5 bases; junction bases not matched to a gene: 2. This CDR3 has 14 amino acids. The CDR3, as DNA: TGTGCCAGCAGCCAAGGGGGACAGCACAATGAGCAGTTCTTC. Amino acids: CASSQGGQHNEQFF.

This sequence joins TRBV7-3 and TRBJ2-2; perhaps TRBD2 as D (5 bases). The CDR3 is 15 amino acids. Germline V gene lookup returns CDR1 SGHTA and CDR2 FQGTGA. V was pared by 4 bases and J by 1 base, with 10 bases between. The CDR3 sequence: CASSSASLNTGELFF. CDR3 nucleotide sequence: TGTGCCAGCAGCTCCGCTAGCCTGAACACCGGGGAGCTGTTTTTT.

This rearrangement joins TRBV7-8 to TRBJ2-5; 7 positions match TRBD2. V lost 5 bases and J lost 0; bases outside the gene matches: 9. The CDR3 is 16 residues long. Germline CDR1 and CDR2: SGHVS and FQNEAQ. The CDR3 DNA sequence: TGTGCCAGCAGCCTCCGAGGGCGGGGGAACCAAGAGACCCAGTACTTC. It yields the protein CASSLRGRGNQETQYF.

This clone has only a few counts. The chain couples TRBV5-1 to TRBJ1-5; D uncertain. V shed 4 bases and J shed 3 bases, with 11 bases lying between them. There are 14 residues in the CDR3. The germline V gene has CDR1 SGHRS and CDR2 YFSETQ. This chain's CDR3 is CASSPNGNNQPQHF. Written as DNA, the CDR3 is TGCGCCAGCAGCCCTAACGGGAACAATCAGCCCCAGCATTTT.

The chain has TRBV7-8 and TRBJ2-7, with 9 bases matching TRBD2. The CDR3 totals 15 residues. The ends lost 0 bases at V and 7 bases at J; junction bases unmatched: 7. The germline V gene has CDR1 SGHVS and CDR2 FQNEAQ. CDR3 DNA: TGTGCCAGCAGCTTAGCAGCGGGGGGTGGGGTTGAGCAGTACTTC. This codes for CASSLAAGGGVEQYF. Together with reference TRBV7-8 and TRBJ2-7, the CDR3 gives the full variable domain: GAGVSQSPRYKVAKRGQDVALRCDPISGHVSLFWYQQALGQGPEFLTYFQNEAQLDKSGLPSDRFFAERPEGSVSTLKIQRTQQEDSAVYLCASSLAAGGGVEQYFGPGTRLTVT.

The V gene is TRBV12-3 or TRBV12-4, the J gene TRBJ2-3; D is unclear. This CDR3 spans 12 amino acids. The germline V and J ends were trimmed by 5 bases and 5 bases, with 8 bases remaining between them. CDR3 DNA sequence: TGTGCCAGCAGTCAGATGCAAGATACGCAGTATTTT. Encoded protein: CASSQMQDTQYF.

J is TRBJ1-6 and V is TRBV5-4, with 7 bases lining up with TRBD1. V dropped 0 bases and J dropped 10; count of bases not matched to a gene: 7. This CDR3 is built from 15 residues. Germline loops: CDR1 SGHNT, CDR2 YYREEE (reference sequence). CDR3 DNA sequence: TGTGCCAGCAGCTTGGAGACAGGGCGGATGTCACCCCTCCACTTT. This sequence encodes CASSLETGRMSPLHF. The whole variable domain, filled in from reference TRBV5-4 and TRBJ1-6, reads ETGVTQSPTHLIKTRGQQVTLRCSSQSGHNTVSWYQQALGQGPQFIFQYYREEENGRGNFPPRFSGLQFPNYSSELNVNALELDDSALYLCASSLETGRMSPLHFGNGTRLTVT.

This chain connects TRBV5-1 to TRBJ2-5; D may be TRBD1 (5 bases). CDR1 and CDR2 from the germline V gene are SGHRS and YFSETQ. This CDR3 region has 14 residues. Trimming removed 5 bases at V and 2 bases at J, with 13 bases between. CDR3 nucleotide sequence: TGCGCCAGCAGAGAAGGGGCTTTACAAGAGACCCAGTACTTC. Its protein product is CASREGALQETQYF.

The chain joins TRBV6-5 to TRBJ2-7, with TRBD1 identical over 7 bases. With 6 bases clipped from V and 2 bases from J, the junction kept 7 bases outside the gene matches. The germline CDR1 and CDR2 sequences are MNHEY and SVGAGI. This CDR3 comprises 14 residues. CDR3 in amino acids: CASRPGQLAYEQYF. CDR3 DNA: TGTGCCAGCAGGCCGGGACAGCTCGCCTACGAGCAGTACTTC.

This rearrangement joins TRBV4-1 to TRBJ2-5; a possible D gene is TRBD2 (6 bases). V lost 1 base and J 5 bases, leaving 11 bases between the germline ends. CDR3 length: 14 amino acids. Germline lookup yields CDR1 MGHRA and CDR2 YSYEKL. The CDR3 protein is CASSQVGGLETQYF. In DNA, the CDR3 is TGCGCCAGCAGCCAAGTTGGGGGACTGGAGACCCAGTACTTC.

This clone was counted once. The V call is TRBV5-1, the J call TRBJ2-2; 11 bases are a match to TRBD1. Looked up from germline, CDR1 is SGHRS and CDR2 is YFSETQ. J was trimmed by 7 bases and V by 4 bases; bases with no gene match: 3. The length of the CDR3 is 14 residues. The CDR3 region is CASSIGTGGGELFF. The CDR3 DNA follows: TGCGCCAGCAGCATCGGGACAGGGGGCGGGGAGCTGTTTTTT.

CDR3 region: CASSHGGRTGVDEKLFF. CDR3 nucleotides: TGTGCCAGCAGCCACGGAGGAAGGACAGGGGTTGACGAAAAACTGTTTTTT. The rearrangement links TRBV4-2 to TRBJ1-4; TRBD1 matches 9 bases. Germline CDR1 is LGHNA and CDR2 is YNFKEQ. CDR3 length equals 17 residues. J gave up 8 bases and V 3 bases, and 13 bases lay outside the gene matches.

This clone was detected a few times. This chain joins TRBV10-3 and TRBJ2-5, with D tentatively TRBD1 (7 bases). The CDR3 totals 16 residues. CDR1 ENHRY and CDR2 SYGVKD come from the germline V gene. Trimming pared 3 bases from V and 2 bases from J, leaving 16 bases between. CDR3 nucleotides: TGTGCCATCAGTGACTCTCGGACAGGAGGGCAAGAGACCCAGTACTTC. It specifies CAISDSRTGGQETQYF.

The chain is built from TRBV6-5 and TRBJ2-5; D gene unclear. Germline CDR1 MNHEY, CDR2 SVGAGI. The CDR3 spans 13 residues. Trimming removed 4 bases from V and 5 bases from J, with 11 bases in between. This chain's CDR3 is CASSLRGLETQYF. CDR3 nucleotides: TGTGCCAGCAGTTTAAGAGGTTTGGAGACCCAGTACTTC.

This chain uses TRBV4-1 with TRBJ1-2, with TRBD1 as a possible D gene (6 bases). Germline V gives CDR1 MGHRA, CDR2 YSYEKL. This CDR3 region has 14 residues. Trimming left V 0 bases short and J 6 bases short, with 11 bases between. CDR3 nucleotides: TGCGCCAGCAGCCAAGATGAGAAGGGGGATGGCTACACCTTC. Amino acid sequence: CASSQDEKGDGYTF.

This rearrangement joins TRBV7-9 to TRBJ1-1, with TRBD1 identical over 7 bases. CDR3 length equals 14 residues. CDR1 is SEHNR, CDR2 FQNEAQ, per germline (reference sequence). The V gene end was trimmed by 3 bases and the J gene end by 4 bases; junction bases not matched to a gene: 5. The CDR3 is CASSFEGGGTEAFF. CDR3 bases: TGTGCCAGCAGCTTCGAAGGGGGCGGCACTGAAGCTTTCTTT. Variable domain in full (rest from reference TRBV7-9 and TRBJ1-1): DTGVSQNPRHKITKRGQNVTFRCDPISEHNRLYWYRQTLGQGPEFLTYFQNEAQLEKSRLLSDRFSAERPKGSFSTLEIQRTEQGDSAMYLCASSFEGGGTEAFFGQGTRLTVV.

V and J are TRBV12-3 or TRBV12-4 and TRBJ1-4, with D uncertain. The ends were cut back, 3 bases at V and 10 bases at J, with 9 bases in the middle. The CDR3 is made up of 12 amino acids. In DNA, the CDR3 is TGTGCCAGCAGTTTTTCCGGAGGAAAACTGTTTTTT. It is translated as CASSFSGGKLFF.